This T cell receptor (beta chain) was sequenced in a study of beta chain features in type 1 diabetes. At the level of the study: All samples combined gave fewer than 110 million sorted cells for examination.

TCRB transcripts that were expressed got sequenced, as all of the isolated RNA had been reverse transcribed. Libraries were prepared by immunoSEQ multiplex PCR; TCRdb keeps only in-frame clonotypes and omits some of them. The sample yields more than 300,000 clones, 9.5% to 10% seen once. Turning to this clone: Antigen specificity is unknown.

Broader study findings: Over-representation of high TCR-expressing cells was a possible consequence of cDNA sequencing. Naive, central memory and Treg TCRB repertoires appeared more alike in patients than in healthy donors. Within each of all four CD4+ subsets, Type 1 diabetes patients had TCRB CDR3s that were moderately but significantly shorter. VDJ junctions sequenced from type 1 diabetes patients showed fewer insertions and more deletions.

Germline loops: CDR1 SEHNR, CDR2 FQNEAQ (reference sequence). The ends were cut back, 5 bases at V and 4 bases at J, with 20 bases in the middle. The length of the CDR3 is 16 residues. Sequenced sample: central memory CD4+ T cells from blood. This sequence joins TRBV7-9 and TRBJ1-2; perhaps TRBD1 as D (5 bases). The receptor was isolated from a man aged 25 to 40 with type 1 diabetes. The CDR3 nucleotides read TGTGCCAGCAGCCTACTCTCCAGGGTCCGTGGCTATGGCTACACCTTC. Protein: CASSLLSRVRGYGYTF.